This T cell receptor beta chain was identified in a study of cytomegalovirus exposure and HLA in healthy donors. Study at large: Earlier, almost 120 million unique TCR beta sequences were recovered from about 179 million T cells by an analysis.

Study-level points and caveats: It was assumed in the presence/absence analyses that sequencing depth was roughly uniform across donors. In a later analysis, at a false discovery rate of 0.05, about 17,000 TCR beta sequences matched HLA alleles.

PCR primers comprised 60 Vbeta and 13 Jbeta primers. Here immunoSEQ multiplex PCR was the method, and the copy in TCRdb shows in-frame clones only, minus some. The data show around 190,000 clones, with about 77% seen just once and just under 3% held by the top ten. Healthy bone marrow donors supplied every sample. This CDR3 is 12 amino acids long. Germline V gene data show CDR1 as SGHTA and CDR2 as FQGNSA. The V segment lost 4 bases and the J segment 7 bases; nucleotides outside the gene matches: 1. About this clone itself: Its antigen remains unidentified.

This clonotype was obtained from a woman aged 25 to 39 in good health and CMV-seronegative. V and J are TRBV7-2 and TRBJ1-2, with TRBD1 identical over 9 bases. Sequencing was done on a sample of PBMCs. CDR3 DNA: TGTGCCAGCAGCTCACAGGGGGCTGGCTACACCTTC. Its translation: CASSSQGAGYTF.